Below, 6 T cell receptor delta chains from the same sample are listed, as sequenced in a study of γδ T cells in repeated Plasmodium falciparum infection. Vgamma9/Vdelta2+ and Vdelta2-negative gammadelta T cells were flow-sorted from PBMC for bulk sequencing. TCRdb re-called clones from the multiplex PCR reads using CATT. The sample lists 85,000 to 95,000 delta-chain clones, 1.4% to 1.5% occurring once. The sample was gamma-delta T cells from blood. The receptors come from a pool of human donors (malaria-infected and uninfected, not separated).

This clone was seen many times. A far larger clone is one nucleotide away, so this likely arose from a read error. This sample includes further DNA sequences coding for the same CDR3. This rearrangement joins TRDV2 to TRDJ1, with 8 bases fitting TRDD3. Germline CDR1 GEAIGNYY, CDR2 EKD. V trimming: 7 bases; J trimming: 1 base; junction bases outside the gene matches: 10. The CDR3 sequence is 15 residues long. Here the CDR3 DNA reads TGTGCCTGCGACCCTCTGGGGGACACCACCGATAAACTCATCTTT. Translating gives CACDPLGDTTDKLIF.

This clone has a handful of counts. This DNA's translation differs at residue 12 from TCRdb's protein, which comes from a much larger clone; a read error is likely, and the protein shown is translated from the DNA. The chain links TRDV2 to TRDJ1; D remains unclear. Because TCRdb records no J gene, it was assigned here through a match of the DNA to germline. This CDR3 has 16 amino acids. Germline values: CDR1 GEAIGNYY, CDR2 EKD. Trimming removed 3 bases from V and 7 bases from J, with 23 bases in between. The CDR3 reads CACDPIGITLAGKLIF. The CDR3 DNA is TGTGCCTGTGACCCAATTGGAATCACTTTGGCCGGTAAACTCATCTTT.

With regard to this clone: TCRdb's listed protein matches a much larger clone and diverges from this DNA's translation at residue 3, likely through a read error; the protein shown comes from the DNA. The chain recombines TRDV1 with TRDJ1, with 12 bases matching TRDD3. The CDR3 extends over 23 amino acids. CDR1 is TSWWSYY, CDR2 QGS, per germline. CDR3 protein: CAPGSSSYIGLGAGGYVRDKLIF. Here the CDR3 DNA reads TGTGCTCCTGGGTCTTCTTCCTACATAGGGTTGGGGGCTGGGGGATACGTCCGCGATAAACTCATCTTT.

In regard to this clone: TCRdb pairs this DNA with a much larger clone's protein that differs at residue 14, likely a read error; the protein shown was translated from the DNA. The rearrangement links TRDV2 to TRDJ1, with 9 bases matching TRDD3. The CDR3 is 21 amino acids. Per germline, CDR1 GEAIGNYY and CDR2 EKD. Losses at the gene ends were 1 base for V and 2 bases for J; bases not matched to a gene: 22. CDR3: CACDTLLGDNRPKLGTDKLIF. The CDR3 region has the DNA TGTGCCTGTGACACTCTACTGGGGGACAACCGGCCCAAGTTGGGGACCGATAAACTCATCTTT.

This clone was recorded many times. The chain joins TRDV1 to TRDJ1; 7 bases align to TRDD3. Trimming cost V 0 bases and J 3 bases; bases outside gene matches: 22. The V gene's germline CDR1 is TSWWSYY and CDR2 QGS. The CDR3 consists of 21 residues. Written as DNA, the CDR3 is TGTGCTCTTGGGGAACTAAGTGCCGTCCGGGGATATCACCCCGTCCCCGATAAACTCATCTTT. Protein sequence: CALGELSAVRGYHPVPDKLIF.

In this sample, this clone turned up a few times. This DNA's translation differs at residue 13 from TCRdb's protein, which comes from a much larger clone; a read error is likely, and the protein shown is translated from the DNA. The chain joins TRDV1 to TRDJ2; TRDD2 aligns across 8 bases. Unmatched junction bases numbered 25, after V lost 0 bases and J lost 4 bases. CDR1 and CDR2 (germline): TSWWSYY, QGS. The CDR3 has 23 residues. Here the CDR3 reads CALGELGTSYGGALKVPTAQLFF. The CDR3 coding sequence is TGTGCTCTTGGGGAACTTGGAACTTCCTACGGGGGGGCACTAAAAGTACCGACAGCACAACTCTTCTTT.